These 26 T cell receptor beta chains were all obtained from the same sample, sequenced in a study of blood T cell repertoires in COVID-19. TCRdb keeps only in-frame clones here, not all; method: immunoSEQ multiplex PCR. The table includes 190,000 or so clones, roughly 88% detected once. Sequenced sample: peripheral blood. These receptors all come from a woman aged 30 to 39 with acute or convalescent COVID-19.

The chain joins TRBV11-2 to TRBJ2-5; possibly TRBD2 for D (6 bases). The CDR3 covers 13 residues. Germline assignment: CDR1 SGHAT and CDR2 FQNNGV. V was shortened by 3 bases and J by 2 bases, with 7 bases between the two germline ends. This CDR3 is CASSFGRQETQYF. As DNA, the CDR3 is TGTGCCAGCAGCTTCGGGAGACAAGAGACCCAGTACTTC.

V gene TRBV30 combines with J gene TRBJ2-5, with a possible D match to TRBD2 (6 bases). The CDR3 covers 15 residues. Between the trimmed V and J ends, which lost 2 bases and 1 base, there was a span of 14 bases. Germline V gene data show CDR1 as GTSNPN and CDR2 as SVGIG (reference sequence). The CDR3 is CAWSFHGGIQETQYF. The CDR3 coding sequence is TGTGCCTGGAGTTTCCACGGGGGTATCCAAGAGACCCAGTACTTC.

The chain employs TRBV29-1 and TRBJ2-5; D call uncertain. Per germline, CDR1 SQVTM and CDR2 ANQGSEA. The V gene lost 6 bases and the J gene lost 0 bases, with 5 bases spanning the gap. The CDR3 is made up of 11 amino acids. The chain's CDR3 is CSVSNQETQYF. CDR3 nucleotide sequence: TGCAGCGTAAGCAACCAAGAGACCCAGTACTTC.

In DNA form, the CDR3 reads TGCGCCAGCAGCTTAGGCCCCGGGACAGGGGTGAATGAGCAGTTCTTC. This encodes CASSLGPGTGVNEQFF. The rearrangement links TRBV5-1 to TRBJ2-1; 10 positions match TRBD1. The CDR3 loop spans 16 amino acids. The ends lost 2 bases at V and 7 bases at J; junction bases unmatched: 9. Germline V gives CDR1 SGHRS, CDR2 YFSETQ.

Comment on this clone: At the DNA level, this CDR3 is encoded by other sequences in the same sample as well. V usage is TRBV28 and J usage is TRBJ1-5, with D perhaps matching TRBD1 (5 bases). This CDR3 has 15 residues. CDR1 is MDHEN, CDR2 SYDVKM, per germline. Trimming stripped 2 bases from V and 4 bases from J, with 12 bases between. CDR3 in amino acids: CASSLRGGGNQPQHF. In DNA, the CDR3 is TGTGCCAGCAGTTTACGCGGGGGAGGGAATCAGCCCCAGCATTTT.

V is TRBV19 and J is TRBJ2-2; the D is unclear. Germline V gene data show CDR1 as LNHDA and CDR2 as SQIVND (reference sequence). This CDR3 contains 16 residues. The V end was cut by 3 bases, the J end by 0 bases, with 11 bases between. CDR3 in amino acids: CASSMSQAANTGELFF. In DNA form, the CDR3 reads TGTGCCAGTAGTATGTCCCAGGCTGCGAACACCGGGGAGCTGTTTTTT.

The genes are TRBV11-3 and TRBJ2-1, with 7 bases aligning to TRBD1. Trimming cost V 2 bases and J 7 bases; bases outside gene matches: 14. CDR3 length: 17 amino acids. CDR1 SGHNT and CDR2 YENEEA come from the germline V gene. The CDR3 loop reads CASSLYSRGPERNEQFF. The CDR3 DNA reads as TGTGCCAGCAGCTTATATTCTAGGGGGCCCGAGAGGAATGAGCAGTTCTTC. Full variable domain (missing parts from reference TRBV11-3 and TRBJ2-1): EAGVVQSPRYKIIEKKQPVAFWCNPISGHNTLYWYLQNLGQGPELLIRYENEEAVDDSQLPKDRFSAERLKGVDSTLKIQPAELGDSAVYLCASSLYSRGPERNEQFFGPGTRLTVL.

This sequence joins TRBV5-1 and TRBJ2-3; D gene uncertain. This CDR3 contains 15 residues. Trimming left V 0 bases short and J 4 bases short, with 12 bases between. CDR1 and CDR2 from the germline V gene are SGHRS and YFSETQ. The CDR3: CASSLAEDSADTQYF. The DNA of the CDR3 is TGCGCCAGCAGCTTGGCTGAGGATTCGGCAGATACGCAGTATTTT.

This chain connects TRBV5-1 to TRBJ2-1; 8 bases are a match to TRBD2. This CDR3 has 15 residues. Per germline, CDR1 SGHRS and CDR2 YFSETQ. With 6 bases clipped from V and 7 bases from J, the junction kept 12 bases outside the gene matches. DNA of the CDR3: TGCGCCAGCACGGGGCGGGTAGCGGGACCGAATGAGCAGTTCTTC. It codes for CASTGRVAGPNEQFF.

J is TRBJ1-1 and V is TRBV5-5; a weak D match, TRBD1 (6 bases). The CDR3 totals 19 residues. With 1 base removed from V and 3 bases from J, the gap between germline ends came to 25 bases. Germline values: CDR1 SGHKS, CDR2 YYEKEE (reference sequence). CDR3 in amino acids: CASSLSRGGARALDTEAFF. The CDR3 DNA reads as TGTGCCAGCAGCTTGTCCCGCGGGGGGGCGCGGGCTTTGGACACTGAAGCTTTCTTT.

The V call is TRBV5-1, the J call TRBJ2-3; 9 bases match TRBD1. Trimming removed 6 bases from V and 2 bases from J; junction bases left unmatched: 4. CDR3 length: 14 residues. Germline values: CDR1 SGHRS, CDR2 YFSETQ. CDR3 bases: TGCGCCAGCAAGGGGACAGGGCCCACAGATACGCAGTATTTT. Encoded protein: CASKGTGPTDTQYF.

The rearrangement joins TRBV5-6 to TRBJ2-3; D gene ambiguous. Germline V gene lookup returns CDR1 SGHDT and CDR2 YYEEEE. This CDR3 spans 14 amino acids. Trimming took off 3 bases at V and 2 bases at J, with 10 bases between the two ends. The CDR3 spells CASSSDTITDTQYF. The CDR3 DNA follows: TGTGCCAGCAGCTCTGACACCATCACAGATACGCAGTATTTT.

This clone was seen only once. This chain uses TRBV4-2 with TRBJ2-1; 8 bases are a match to TRBD2. From germline, CDR1 is LGHNA and CDR2 YNFKEQ. The J segment lost 9 bases and the V segment lost 1 base, leaving 8 bases of the junction unmatched. CDR3 length: 15 residues. DNA for the CDR3: TGTGCCAGCAGCCAAGTGCCAGCGGGAGCGGGTGAGCAGTTCTTC. This sequence encodes CASSQVPAGAGEQFF.

This clone was seen more than once but under ten times. V and J are TRBV9 and TRBJ1-6; unclear D gene. CDR1 is SGDLS, CDR2 YYNGEE, per germline. Trimming took 3 bases from V and 2 from J, leaving 12 bases between them. This CDR3 contains 16 residues. The CDR3 DNA follows: TGTGCCAGCAGCGAGCTGGCAGAGGCCTATAATTCACCCCTCCACTTT. Its protein is CASSELAEAYNSPLHF. The whole variable domain, remainder taken from reference TRBV9 and TRBJ1-6, is DSGVTQTPKHLITATGQRVTLRCSPRSGDLSVYWYQQSLDQGLQFLIQYYNGEERAKGNILERFSAQQFPDLHSELNLSSLELGDSALYFCASSELAEAYNSPLHFGNGTRLTVT.

The genes are TRBV6-6 and TRBJ1-4, with unresolved D. Looked up from germline, CDR1 is MNHNY and CDR2 is SVGAGI (reference sequence). The CDR3 contains 16 residues. Trimming removed 2 bases at V and 4 bases at J, with 14 bases between. CDR3 bases: TGTGCCAGCAGTTACGCCCGTCCACAGCTTAATGAAAAACTGTTTTTT. Translated, it gives CASSYARPQLNEKLFF.

The V and J genes are TRBV28 and TRBJ1-5; TRBD1 might be the D (5 bases). CDR3 length: 13 residues. V dropped 6 bases and J dropped 7 bases, with 13 bases sitting between them. CDR1 is MDHEN and CDR2 is SYDVKM in the germline V gene. The CDR3 DNA reads as TGTGCCAGCAGGCCCCCCGGGGGACAGCCCCAGCATTTT. Translating it yields CASRPPGGQPQHF.

The gene calls are TRBV3-1 (or the pseudogene TRBV3-2) and TRBJ2-1; 10 nucleotides match TRBD2. The CDR3 consists of 16 residues. Germline-derived CDR1 and CDR2 are LGHDT and YNNKEL (reference sequence). V dropped 4 bases and J dropped 6; count of bases not matched to a gene: 9. The CDR3 DNA reads as TGTGCCAGCAGCCCCCTCCTAGCGGGAGTGGGCAATGAGCAGTTCTTC. Its protein product is CASSPLLAGVGNEQFF.

The rearrangement uses TRBV5-1 and TRBJ2-7; possibly TRBD1 for D (6 bases). This CDR3 comprises 14 residues. CDR1 and CDR2 from the germline V gene are SGHRS and YFSETQ. V dropped 7 bases and J dropped 1 base, with 15 bases sitting between them. For the CDR3, the DNA is TGCGCCAGCCGACAGGTTCTACTATCCTACGAGCAGTACTTC. Residues: CASRQVLLSYEQYF.

V gene TRBV5-1 combines with J gene TRBJ2-1, with 7 bases aligning to TRBD2. J gave up 2 bases and V 5 bases, and 7 bases lay outside the gene matches. The V gene's germline CDR1 is SGHRS and CDR2 YFSETQ. The CDR3 is 15 amino acids. The CDR3 sequence is CASRDGGTAYNEQFF. The CDR3, as DNA: TGCGCCAGCAGGGACGGGGGGACGGCCTACAATGAGCAGTTCTTC.

This clone has just one count. J is TRBJ2-7 and V is TRBV24-1, with 7 positions matching TRBD1. The CDR3 spans 13 residues. The V gene end was trimmed by 12 bases and the J gene end by 2 bases; junction bases not matched to a gene: 9. Germline V gene lookup returns CDR1 KGHDR and CDR2 SFDVKD. The CDR3 region has the DNA TGTGCCTCTCCGGGACAGTTTCCCTACGAGCAGTACTTC. It encodes CASPGQFPYEQYF.

The chain links TRBV30 to TRBJ1-4; tentative D call: TRBD1 (6 bases). CDR3 length: 15 residues. Germline CDR1 is GTSNPN and CDR2 is SVGIG (reference sequence). Trimming took off 2 bases at V and 8 bases at J, with 18 bases between the two ends. The CDR3 sequence: CAWSTLGTPREKLFF. CDR3 DNA sequence: TGTGCCTGGAGTACCCTCGGGACACCGCGCGAAAAACTGTTTTTT.

CDR3 protein: CASSQDTYEQYF. For the CDR3, the DNA is TGTGCCAGCAGCCAAGATACCTACGAGCAGTACTTC. V and J are TRBV4-2 and TRBJ2-7; D call uncertain. Trimming stripped 0 bases from V and 2 bases from J, with 2 bases between. Germline CDR1 reads LGHNA; CDR2 reads YNFKEQ. The CDR3 is 12 amino acids.

By its share, this clone is medium-sized. The chain combines TRBV7-9 with TRBJ2-7; D may be TRBD2 (5 bases). The CDR3 consists of 12 residues. Germline V lookup: CDR1 SEHNR, CDR2 FQNEAQ (reference sequence). Trimming shortened V by 5 bases and J by 4 bases, and 9 bases separated the two germline ends. The CDR3 bases are TGTGCCAGCAGCCTGGGAGTTTACGAGCAGTACTTC. This codes for CASSLGVYEQYF.

The chain carries TRBV27 and TRBJ2-7; TRBD2 matches at 10 bases. CDR3 length: 15 amino acids. Germline loops: CDR1 MNHEY, CDR2 SMNVEV (reference sequence). V was clipped by 2 bases and J by 4 bases; unmatched bases: 5. The CDR3 sequence is CASSLGGAGGYEQYF. CDR3 sequence (DNA): TGTGCCAGCAGTTTAGGAGGAGCGGGAGGGTACGAGCAGTACTTC.

This rearrangement joins TRBV5-1 to TRBJ2-5, with 7 bases fitting TRBD1. This CDR3 comprises 14 residues. The germline V gene has CDR1 SGHRS and CDR2 YFSETQ. The trim removed 0 bases at V and 2 bases at J, leaving 1 base unmatched. In nucleotides, the CDR3 is TGCGCCAGCAGCTTGGCGGGACAGCAAGAGACCCAGTACTTC. Its protein product is CASSLAGQQETQYF.

The gene calls are TRBV6-5 and TRBJ2-5; D is uncertain. V was pared by 2 bases and J by 5 bases, with 12 bases between. The CDR3 spans 14 residues. The germline V gene encodes CDR1 MNHEY and CDR2 SVGAGI. CDR3 coding DNA: TGTGCCAGCAGTTACAGCCCAGGCAGGGAGACCCAGTACTTC. Its translation: CASSYSPGRETQYF.